Listed below are T cell receptor beta chains from one sample, sequenced in a study of blood T cell repertoires in COVID-19. This table comes from immunoSEQ multiplex PCR, and its TCRdb copy is limited to in-frame clones, with some not included. Found here are around 190,000 clones, about four fifths of them singletons; the top ten hold 3.2%. Sequencing was done on a sample of PBMCs or T cells enriched from blood (not recorded which). Receptor source: a woman aged 25 to 39 who had recovered from COVID-19. Both conserved end residues are trimmed from each CDR3. Clone size is not always given. Where it is, it says once, few, many or a class for expanded clones.

cdr3_aa,clone_size,v_call
ASGEEGQISNIQY,once,TRBV5-5
ASSKGANTEAF,NA,TRBV18
ASREDSAGGTQY,NA,TRBV25-1
ASSPGGFEGYGYT,NA,TRBV6-5
ASSQERLALSYNEQF,NA,TRBV14
ASSLQGEKLF,NA,TRBV28
ASGLVPPREQF,NA,TRBV12-5
ASSSRTGGANEQF,NA,TRBV5-4
ASSYSYRTLATQY,NA,TRBV6-2/TRBV6-3
TSSPCSPDTQY,NA,TRBV1
ASSYRVPEQF,NA,TRBV5-1
ASSRQRAGTDTQY,few,TRBV7-2
ASSSRGQGYEQY,NA,TRBV9
ASSPSGNGTYEQY,NA,TRBV11-3
ASSEDPFRPQH,NA,TRBV2
ASSSLSSGGRSDTQY,once,TRBV5-6
ASSEAGANSPLH,NA,TRBV6-1
ASSFRTGDGTEAF,NA,TRBV28
ASSEAESGVQETQY,few,TRBV2
ASSFGGYNEQF,once,TRBV7-3
ASSLELAGVLNEQF,NA,TRBV7-9
ASSLFGTGGAHTDTQY,few,TRBV5-4
ASSEASVGLMNTEAF,NA,TRBV6-1
SVAIAGGLSGETQY,few,TRBV29-1
ASRDSPNTGELF,few,TRBV10-1
ASSYGRGSGNTIY,few,TRBV6-5
AMADRQGGQETQY,NA,TRBV10-3
ASSKGQDYYEQY,NA,TRBV5-1
SAYGTGVSTDTQY,NA,TRBV29-1
ASRTLGRPAF,NA,TRBV5-5
ASSLTGDQPQH,once,TRBV5-1
ASSLYPGGGSNYGYT,NA,TRBV5-4
ASSLGATPWAPDTQY,NA,TRBV7-2
ASSLLNTYGRGNTIY,NA,TRBV5-5
ASSLGRGEQF,NA,TRBV11-3